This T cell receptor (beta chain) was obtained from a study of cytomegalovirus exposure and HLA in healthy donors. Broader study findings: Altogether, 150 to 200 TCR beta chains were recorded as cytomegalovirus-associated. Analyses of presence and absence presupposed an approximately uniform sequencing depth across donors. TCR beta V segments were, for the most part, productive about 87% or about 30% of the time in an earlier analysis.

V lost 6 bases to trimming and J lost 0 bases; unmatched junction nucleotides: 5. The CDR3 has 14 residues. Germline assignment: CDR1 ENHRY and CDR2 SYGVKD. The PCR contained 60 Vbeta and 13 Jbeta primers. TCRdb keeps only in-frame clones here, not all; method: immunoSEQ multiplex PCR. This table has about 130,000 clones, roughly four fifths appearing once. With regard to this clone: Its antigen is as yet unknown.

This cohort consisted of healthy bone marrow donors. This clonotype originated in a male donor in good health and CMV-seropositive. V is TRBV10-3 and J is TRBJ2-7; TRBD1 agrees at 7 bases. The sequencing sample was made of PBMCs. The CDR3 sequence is CAIRRQGSSYEQYF. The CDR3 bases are TGTGCCATCAGGAGACAGGGAAGCTCCTACGAGCAGTACTTC.